This is a list of T cell receptor beta chains from one sample in a study of regulatory T cells in long-lasting Graves disease. A single record per CDR3 protein comes from TCRdb applying MiXCR to the multiplex PCR reads. This sample has over 300,000 distinct CDR3 sequences; 15% occur once, and the top ten carry approximately 22%. This specimen was peripheral blood mononuclear cells (PBMCs), taken at new diagnosis, from a patient treated with antithyroid drugs. These receptors were taken from a female donor with Graves disease. Both conserved end residues are part of each CDR3. The order of the fields is V gene, J gene, D gene, clone size, CDR3 protein, CDR3 DNA. A D gene is named only where the DNA matches it firmly. Size is omitted from some rows. Given values are once, few, many or a class for expanded clones.

V gene: TRBV6-1
J gene: TRBJ2-5
D gene: TRBD2
clone size: -
CDR3 protein: CASSPTSGRREETQYF
CDR3 DNA: TGTGCCAGCAGCCCGACTAGCGGGAGGAGGGAAGAGACCCAGTACTTC

V gene: TRBV5-1
J gene: TRBJ2-7
D gene: TRBD1
clone size: many
CDR3 protein: CASKVRPDRGEQYF
CDR3 DNA: TGCGCCAGCAAAGTCCGGCCCGACAGGGGTGAGCAGTACTTC

V gene: TRBV19
J gene: TRBJ2-1
D gene: -
clone size: many
CDR3 protein: CASSTGSSYNEQFF
CDR3 DNA: TGTGCCAGTAGCACCGGGAGCTCCTACAATGAGCAGTTCTTC

V gene: TRBV4-2
J gene: TRBJ2-1
D gene: TRBD2
clone size: few
CDR3 protein: CASSPVAGDNEQFF
CDR3 DNA: TGTGCCAGCAGCCCGGTCGCGGGGGACAATGAGCAGTTCTTC

V gene: TRBV20-1
J gene: TRBJ1-2
D gene: -
clone size: -
CDR3 protein: CSARGALIYGYTF
CDR3 DNA: TGCAGTGCCCGAGGAGCGCTAATCTATGGCTACACCTTC

V gene: TRBV27
J gene: TRBJ2-2
D gene: -
clone size: -
CDR3 protein: CASSYDTGFHTGELFF
CDR3 DNA: TGTGCCAGCAGTTACGACACAGGCTTCCACACCGGGGAGCTGTTTTTT

V gene: TRBV12-3/TRBV12-4
J gene: TRBJ1-5
D gene: -
clone size: many
CDR3 protein: CASSPGDYSNQPQHF
CDR3 DNA: TGTGCCAGCAGCCCAGGTGATTATAGCAATCAGCCCCAGCATTTT

V gene: TRBV28
J gene: TRBJ1-2
D gene: TRBD1
clone size: many
CDR3 protein: CASSPLRQGGSNYGYTF
CDR3 DNA: TGTGCCAGCAGCCCTCTCAGACAGGGGGGTTCTAACTATGGCTACACCTTC

V gene: TRBV11-1
J gene: TRBJ2-3
D gene: TRBD1
clone size: many
CDR3 protein: CASSQAGQGSSDTQYF
CDR3 DNA: TGTGCCAGCAGCCAGGCGGGACAGGGGTCGTCAGATACGCAGTATTTT

V gene: TRBV5-1
J gene: TRBJ1-1
D gene: TRBD1
clone size: many
CDR3 protein: CASSGGTGISTEAFF
CDR3 DNA: TGCGCCAGCAGCGGAGGGACAGGGATTAGCACTGAAGCTTTCTTT

V gene: TRBV6-2/TRBV6-3
J gene: TRBJ1-1
D gene: TRBD1
clone size: few
CDR3 protein: CASRDRGDTEAFF
CDR3 DNA: TGTGCCAGCAGGGACAGGGGTGACACTGAAGCTTTCTTT

V gene: TRBV9
J gene: TRBJ2-7
D gene: TRBD2
clone size: once
CDR3 protein: CASSVDGGSLYEQYF
CDR3 DNA: TGTGCCAGCAGCGTAGATGGCGGGAGTCTCTACGAGCAGTACTTC

V gene: TRBV5-1
J gene: TRBJ1-1
D gene: -
clone size: many
CDR3 protein: CASSPTDSHTEAFF
CDR3 DNA: TGCGCCAGCAGCCCAACCGACAGCCACACTGAAGCTTTCTTT

V gene: TRBV12-3/TRBV12-4
J gene: TRBJ1-1
D gene: TRBD1
clone size: many
CDR3 protein: CASSLGLRGTGMGNTEAFF
CDR3 DNA: TGTGCCAGCAGTTTAGGTTTACGCGGGACAGGGATGGGGAACACTGAAGCTTTCTTT

V gene: TRBV7-2
J gene: TRBJ1-1
D gene: -
clone size: many
CDR3 protein: CASSLLGRTTEAFF
CDR3 DNA: TGTGCCAGCAGCTTATTAGGACGGACCACTGAAGCTTTCTTT

V gene: TRBV10-3
J gene: TRBJ2-6
D gene: -
clone size: few
CDR3 protein: CAIRASGANVLTF
CDR3 DNA: TGTGCCATCAGAGCCTCTGGGGCCAACGTCCTGACTTTC

V gene: TRBV6-2/TRBV6-3
J gene: TRBJ2-4
D gene: TRBD2
clone size: few
CDR3 protein: CASSYSIAGGDKNIQYF
CDR3 DNA: TGTGCCAGCAGTTACTCGATAGCGGGAGGGGACAAAAACATTCAGTACTTC

V gene: TRBV12-3/TRBV12-4
J gene: TRBJ1-5
D gene: TRBD1
clone size: once
CDR3 protein: CASSLVGGRNQPQHF
CDR3 DNA: TGTGCCAGCAGTTTAGTAGGGGGCCGAAATCAGCCCCAGCATTTT

V gene: TRBV28
J gene: TRBJ1-5
D gene: -
clone size: few
CDR3 protein: CASTLLSNQPQHF
CDR3 DNA: TGTGCCAGCACCTTACTTAGCAATCAGCCCCAGCATTTT

V gene: TRBV4-1
J gene: TRBJ1-5
D gene: -
clone size: many
CDR3 protein: CASSQVQNQPQHF
CDR3 DNA: TGCGCCAGCAGCCAAGTCCAGAATCAGCCCCAGCATTTT

V gene: TRBV19
J gene: TRBJ1-1
D gene: TRBD1
clone size: many
CDR3 protein: CALDRDREAFF
CDR3 DNA: TGTGCCTTGGACCGGGACAGGGAAGCTTTCTTT

V gene: TRBV30
J gene: TRBJ2-7
D gene: -
clone size: -
CDR3 protein: CAWSPESKPLLYEQYF
CDR3 DNA: TGTGCCTGGAGCCCAGAGTCCAAACCGCTTCTATATGAGCAGTACTTC

V gene: TRBV5-1
J gene: TRBJ2-7
D gene: -
clone size: few
CDR3 protein: CASSPGAGNMGQYF
CDR3 DNA: TGCGCCAGCAGCCCCGGGGCAGGGAACATGGGGCAGTACTTC

V gene: TRBV5-1
J gene: TRBJ1-4
D gene: -
clone size: many
CDR3 protein: CASSLYQGGKEKLFF
CDR3 DNA: TGCGCCAGCAGCTTGTATCAGGGCGGGAAAGAAAAACTGTTTTTT

V gene: TRBV3-1
J gene: TRBJ1-1
D gene: -
clone size: -
CDR3 protein: CASRSGVAGLEAFF
CDR3 DNA: TGTGCCAGCAGGTCAGGGGTGGCAGGCCTTGAAGCTTTCTTT

V gene: TRBV5-4
J gene: TRBJ2-5
D gene: -
clone size: many
CDR3 protein: CASSLRSSEETQYF
CDR3 DNA: TGTGCCAGCAGCTTGAGGTCCAGCGAGGAGACCCAGTACTTC